Listed below are T cell receptor beta chains from one sample, sequenced in a study of blood T cell repertoires in COVID-19. The protocol was immunoSEQ multiplex PCR, while the TCRdb copy is restricted to in-frame clones and leaves out a portion. This table holds roughly 160,000 clones, under 85% found once. Sequenced input: peripheral blood. Every receptor here comes from an elderly man with COVID-19, enrolled during active disease. Each CDR3 is given with its conserved first and last residue.

TRBJ1-5 | TRBV27 | CASSPQLSETGPRPQHF
TRBJ1-5 | TRBV5-6 | CASSGARQPQHF
TRBJ1-1 | TRBV4-2 | CASSPIMGGTSTEAFF
TRBJ2-3 | TRBV9 | CASSASSGGATDTQYF
TRBJ1-6 | TRBV5-4 | CASSRDFLSGSPLHF
TRBJ1-4 | TRBV28 | CASSLGDSDEKLFF
TRBJ2-2 | TRBV10-3 | CAISEGPNTGELFF
TRBJ2-5 | TRBV2 | CASSEARQETQYF
TRBJ1-3 | TRBV15 | CATSRHGGSGNTIYF
TRBJ2-4 | TRBV5-6 | CASSLGGAGNIQYF
TRBJ1-5 | TRBV7-2 | CASSTGPGEPQHF
TRBJ1-5 | TRBV18 | CASSRDFNQPQHF
TRBJ1-5 | TRBV18 | CASSDRVDQPQHF
TRBJ2-7 | TRBV10-3 | CAISTGNEQYF
TRBJ1-2 | TRBV18 | CASSPTALQAYGYTF
TRBJ1-2 | TRBV4-3 | CASSQFDRAYGYTF
TRBJ1-4 | TRBV28 | CASSYGTGAWEKLFF
TRBJ1-2 | TRBV12-3/TRBV12-4 | CASSPGTGYGYTF
TRBJ1-6 | TRBV12-3/TRBV12-4 | CASSLRVNSPLHF
TRBJ2-1 | TRBV6-5 | CASSYSSRKGVEQFF
TRBJ1-1 | TRBV28 | CASSLPPGTKAAEAFF
TRBJ2-6 | TRBV5-4 | CASSLASGVPGANVLTF
TRBJ1-1 | TRBV4-1 | CASSPGQGANTEAFF
TRBJ1-4 | TRBV19 | CASSIRPGGGSKEKLFF
TRBJ1-2 | TRBV15 | CATRLVDRGLDGYTF
TRBJ1-5 | TRBV4-2 | CASSQERGGNQPQHF
TRBJ1-6 | TRBV5-1 | CASSFSPADVNGNSYNSPLHF
TRBJ1-3 | TRBV2 | CASSAQGFSSGNTIYF
TRBJ1-5 | TRBV19 | CASQTQLNQPQHF
TRBJ1-2 | TRBV25-1 | CASSLGGALGYTF
TRBJ1-1 | TRBV9 | CASSALAGFAEAFF
TRBJ1-2 | TRBV18 | CASSPRQGSHNYGYTF
TRBJ2-6 | TRBV2 | CASSKGQVPNNSGANVLTF
TRBJ1-5 | TRBV6-5 | CASSYSSTGLDQPQHF
TRBJ1-2 | TRBV19 | CASSIASYGYTF
TRBJ1-6 | TRBV28 | CASSGQGLSYNSPLHF
TRBJ2-3 | TRBV7-9 | CASSFGRREGSTDTQYF
TRBJ2-5 | TRBV14 | CASSQDRTSGGAQETQYF
TRBJ1-3 | TRBV6-6 | CASSTMPRGTIYF
TRBJ1-2 | TRBV5-8 | CASSLGGPANYGYTF
TRBJ1-2 | TRBV7-9 | CASSSPGGTYGYTF
TRBJ2-2 | TRBV6-5 | CATNPVTPNTGELFF
TRBJ1-2 | TRBV20-1 | CSAEGAGGYTF
TRBJ2-3 | TRBV4-2 | CASSQEGASSTDTQYF
TRBJ1-2 | TRBV6-5 | CAISVAQNYGYTF
TRBJ1-2 | TRBV10-3 | CAISAGGGEAYGYTF
TRBJ1-1 | TRBV7-6 | CASSFGTGTEAFF
TRBJ2-1 | TRBV6-4 | CASSDTDTSYNEQFF
TRBJ1-1 | TRBV4-1 | CASSLKYGGNTEAFF
TRBJ1-2 | TRBV4-1 | CASSQDLAPGYGYTF
TRBJ2-1 | TRBV3-1/TRBV3-2 | CASSHVRTGWDNEQFF
TRBJ1-6 | TRBV5-6 | CASSLGAGTYNSPLHF